This T cell receptor (beta chain) derives from a study of cytotoxic CD8 clonotypes in ibrutinib-treated CLL. This clone was recorded only once. Losses at the gene ends were 4 bases for V and 5 bases for J; bases not matched to a gene: 9. Per germline, CDR1 MNHNY and CDR2 SVGAGI (reference sequence). The CDR3 runs to 15 residues. The assay was immunoSEQ multiplex PCR, and TCRdb's table has in-frame clones only and misses some. The sample has approximately 330,000 clones, more than 65% seen once. The V gene is TRBV6-6, the J gene TRBJ2-7; 9 nucleotides line up with TRBD2. The sequencing here drew on PBMCs, taken before ibrutinib treatment. This receptor was taken from a human donor with chronic lymphocytic leukemia. CDR3 in amino acids: CASSSHSGSPHEQYF. The CDR3 region has the DNA TGTGCCAGCAGTTCCCATAGCGGGAGTCCACACGAGCAGTACTTC.